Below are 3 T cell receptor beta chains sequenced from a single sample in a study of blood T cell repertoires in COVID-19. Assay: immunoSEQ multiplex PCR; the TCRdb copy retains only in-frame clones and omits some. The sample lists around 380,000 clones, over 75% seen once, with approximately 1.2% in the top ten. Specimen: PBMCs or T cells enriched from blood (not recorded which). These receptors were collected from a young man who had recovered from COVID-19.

In DNA form, the CDR3 reads TGTGCCAGCTCACCAGCCGGGATCGACTCGTCCGAGCAGTACTTC. Its translation: CASSPAGIDSSEQYF. The chain combines TRBV18 with TRBJ2-7, with D possibly TRBD2 on 5 matching bases. V lost 2 bases to trimming and J lost 6 bases, with 17 bases between them. This CDR3 has 15 residues. Germline CDR1 KGHSH, CDR2 LQKENI.

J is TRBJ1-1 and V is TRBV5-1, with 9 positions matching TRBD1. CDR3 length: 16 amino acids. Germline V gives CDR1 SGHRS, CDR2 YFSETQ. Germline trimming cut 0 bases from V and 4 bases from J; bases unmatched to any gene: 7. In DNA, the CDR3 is TGCGCCAGCAGCTTGGATGGGACAGGGACCGGCACTGAAGCTTTCTTT. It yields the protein CASSLDGTGTGTEAFF.

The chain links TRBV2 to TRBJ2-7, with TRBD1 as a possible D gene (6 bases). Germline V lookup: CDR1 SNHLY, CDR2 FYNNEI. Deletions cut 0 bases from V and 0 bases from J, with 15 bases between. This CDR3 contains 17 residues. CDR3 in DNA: TGTGCCAGCAGTGAAGCGGGGTGGCAGGGGAGCTCCTACGAGCAGTACTTC. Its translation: CASSEAGWQGSSYEQYF.